The rows below give T cell receptor beta chains drawn from one sample of a study of shared clonotypes between healthy human individuals. Assay: immunoSEQ multiplex PCR; the TCRdb copy retains only in-frame clones and omits some. The sample lists 950,000 to 1,100,000 clones, around four fifths occurring once. Sequenced: memory CD4+ T cells sorted from blood. The origin of the receptors is a man younger than 35 in good health. CDR3s include the opening cysteine and the closing phenylalanine or tryptophan. A D gene is named only where the DNA matches it firmly. Clone sizes are given selectively: once, few, many, or a class where the clone is expanded.

CASSNRDTYEQYF	TGTGCCAGCAGCAACCGGGACACCTACGAGCAGTACTTC	TRBV13	TRBJ2-7	NA	13	NA
CASSLSGYGYTF	TGTGCCAGCAGTTTAAGCGGCTATGGCTACACCTTC	TRBV27	TRBJ1-2	NA	12	NA
CASSERRDQPQHF	TGTGCCAGCAGTGAAAGGCGGGACCAGCCCCAGCATTTT	TRBV6-1	TRBJ1-5	NA	13	NA
CASSYAQGGGEAFF	TGTGCCAGCAGTTACGCCCAGGGGGGGGGTGAAGCTTTCTTT	TRBV6-5	TRBJ1-1	TRBD1	14	NA
CASSAVGETDIGYTF	TGTGCCAGCAGCGCCGTGGGTGAGACTGATATCGGCTACACCTTC	TRBV2	TRBJ1-2	NA	15	NA
CASSNMDKAQYF	TGTGCCAGCTCAAACATGGATAAGGCGCAGTATTTT	TRBV18	TRBJ2-3	NA	12	NA
CASSQRAGGYEQYF	TGTGCCAGCTCACAGCGAGCGGGAGGCTACGAGCAGTACTTC	TRBV18	TRBJ2-7	TRBD2	14	NA
CAWAGGWSNQPQHF	TGTGCCTGGGCAGGGGGCTGGAGCAATCAGCCCCAGCATTTT	TRBV30	TRBJ1-5	TRBD1	14	once
CASSLSRGGAGNIQYF	TGTGCCAGCAGCTTGTCTCGCGGGGGGGCCGGAAACATTCAGTACTTC	TRBV5-4	TRBJ2-4	TRBD2	16	NA
CASSQIQAGVQETQYF	TGCGCCAGCAGCCAAATCCAAGCGGGAGTCCAAGAGACCCAGTACTTC	TRBV4-3	TRBJ2-5	TRBD2	16	NA
CASSPRGSYEQYF	TGTGCCAGCAGCCCCAGGGGCTCCTACGAGCAGTACTTC	TRBV11-2	TRBJ2-7	NA	13	NA
CASSLITDTGELFF	TGTGCCAGCAGCTTGATTACGGACACCGGGGAGCTGTTTTTT	TRBV5-6	TRBJ2-2	NA	14	NA
CASSLGETAAKNIQYF	TGTGCCAGCAGCCTGGGGGAGACAGCAGCCAAAAACATTCAGTACTTC	TRBV5-4	TRBJ2-4	NA	16	NA
CASSPDRSNQPQHF	TGTGCCAGTAGTCCTGACAGAAGCAATCAGCCCCAGCATTTT	TRBV19	TRBJ1-5	NA	14	few
CASSSAGPYNEQFF	TGTGCCAGCAGCTCGGCTGGTCCCTACAATGAGCAGTTCTTC	TRBV11-3	TRBJ2-1	NA	14	once
CASSYHEGTSYEQYF	TGCGCCAGCAGCTACCACGAGGGGACTAGCTACGAGCAGTACTTC	TRBV4-3	TRBJ2-7	TRBD2	15	NA
CASSLAGGRTGELFF	TGTGCCAGCAGCTTGGCCGGGGGGCGCACCGGGGAGCTGTTTTTT	TRBV5-4	TRBJ2-2	NA	15	NA
CASSSGTGMNNEQFF	TGTGCTAGCAGCTCCGGGACAGGGATGAACAATGAGCAGTTCTTC	TRBV7-7	TRBJ2-1	TRBD1	15	NA
CASSFLGSGGSQETQYF	TGTGCCAGCAGTTTTTTGGGGAGCGGGGGGTCCCAAGAGACCCAGTACTTC	TRBV28	TRBJ2-5	TRBD2	17	NA
CASSSRDPGPETQYF	TGTGCCAGTAGTTCACGGGACCCGGGTCCTGAGACCCAGTACTTC	TRBV19	TRBJ2-5	NA	15	NA
CASSPSEGGGKEQYF	TGTGCCAGCTCACCATCGGAGGGAGGGGGGAAGGAGCAGTACTTC	TRBV18	TRBJ2-7	NA	15	NA
CASSRISGGSTDTQYF	TGTGCCAGCAGCCGAATTAGCGGGGGAAGCACAGATACGCAGTATTTT	TRBV4-2	TRBJ2-3	TRBD2	16	NA
CASSPSRQFTEAFF	TGTGCCAGCAGTCCCTCTAGACAGTTCACTGAAGCTTTCTTT	TRBV28	TRBJ1-1	NA	14	once
CASSHPSGTRNSPLHF	TGCGCCAGCAGTCATCCATCCGGGACAAGAAATTCACCCCTCCACTTT	TRBV23-1	TRBJ1-6	NA	16	NA
CASSQNPAGGETQYF	TGTGCTAGCAGCCAAAATCCCGCGGGGGGGGAGACCCAGTACTTC	TRBV7-7	TRBJ2-5	TRBD2	15	NA
CASSLRGGWTEAFF	TGTGCCAGCAGTTTAAGGGGGGGCTGGACTGAAGCTTTCTTT	TRBV27	TRBJ1-1	NA	14	NA
CASRDTGNTGELFF	TGTGCCAGCAGGGACACCGGGAACACCGGGGAGCTGTTTTTT	TRBV28	TRBJ2-2	NA	14	NA
CAWTGLYNSPLHF	TGTGCCTGGACGGGGCTGTATAATTCACCCCTCCACTTT	TRBV30	TRBJ1-6	NA	13	once
CASSLEGLAGSSYEQYF	TGCGCCAGCAGCTTGGAAGGACTAGCGGGTAGCTCCTACGAGCAGTACTTC	TRBV5-1	TRBJ2-7	TRBD2	17	NA
CASSLYRDRETQYF	TGTGCCAGCAGTTTATACAGGGATCGGGAGACCCAGTACTTC	TRBV28	TRBJ2-5	NA	14	NA
CASSLNSNQPQHF	TGTGCCAGCTCACTCAATAGCAATCAGCCCCAGCATTTT	TRBV18	TRBJ1-5	NA	13	NA
CASSLDPASTDTQYF	TGTGCCAGCAGCTTAGATCCTGCTAGCACAGATACGCAGTATTTT	TRBV11-2	TRBJ2-3	NA	15	NA
CASSQDFVGGYEQYF	TGCGCCAGCAGCCAAGATTTCGTCGGGGGGTACGAGCAGTACTTC	TRBV4-3	TRBJ2-7	TRBD2	15	NA
CASSVAPGRGGNTIYF	TGTGCCAGCAGCGTAGCTCCGGGCCGCGGTGGAAACACCATATATTTT	TRBV9	TRBJ1-3	NA	16	NA
CSARESYEQYF	TGCAGTGCTAGGGAATCCTACGAGCAGTACTTC	TRBV20-1	TRBJ2-7	NA	11	NA
CASSQTGTGNQPQHF	TGTGCCAGCAGTCAGACCGGGACAGGCAATCAGCCCCAGCATTTT	TRBV27	TRBJ1-5	TRBD1	15	few
CASSQGGGEQFF	TGTGCCAGCAGCCAAGGGGGGGGAGAGCAGTTCTTC	TRBV4-2	TRBJ2-1	TRBD2	12	NA
CASKTGTGNYGYTF	TGTGCCAGCAAAACAGGGACAGGAAACTATGGCTACACCTTC	TRBV2	TRBJ1-2	TRBD1	14	NA
CASSLEAGAYEQYF	TGTGCCAGCAGCTTAGAAGCGGGGGCCTACGAGCAGTACTTC	TRBV11-2	TRBJ2-7	TRBD2	14	NA